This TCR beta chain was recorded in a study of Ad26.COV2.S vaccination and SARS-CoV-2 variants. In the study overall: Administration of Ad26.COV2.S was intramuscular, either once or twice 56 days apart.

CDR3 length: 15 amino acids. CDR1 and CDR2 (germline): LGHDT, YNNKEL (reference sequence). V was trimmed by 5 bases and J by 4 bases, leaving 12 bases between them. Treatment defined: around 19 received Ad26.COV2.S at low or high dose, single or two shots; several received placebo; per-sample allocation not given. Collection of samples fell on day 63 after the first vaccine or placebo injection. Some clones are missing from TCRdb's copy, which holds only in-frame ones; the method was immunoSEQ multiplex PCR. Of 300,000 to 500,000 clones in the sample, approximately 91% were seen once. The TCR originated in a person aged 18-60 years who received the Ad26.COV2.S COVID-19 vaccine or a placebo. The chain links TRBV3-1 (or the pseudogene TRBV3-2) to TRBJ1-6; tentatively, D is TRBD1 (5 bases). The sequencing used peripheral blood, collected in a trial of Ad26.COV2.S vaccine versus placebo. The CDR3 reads CASSDTDSYNSPLHF. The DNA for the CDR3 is TGTGCCAGCAGCGACACAGACAGTTATAATTCACCCCTCCACTTT.